The clone carrying this TCR beta chain was detected once. Produced via immunoSEQ multiplex PCR; TCRdb's table is partial and in-frame only. The sample records 210,000 or so clones, 80% to 90% being singletons. This sample stems from a study of blood T cell repertoires in COVID-19. V lost 2 bases and J lost 2; bases outside the gene matches: 3. Germline V lookup: CDR1 SGHDN, CDR2 FVKESK. This CDR3 has 15 residues. Sequenced sample: peripheral blood. The sequence was collected from a young man with COVID-19, enrolled during active disease. The rearrangement uses TRBV14 and TRBJ2-3, with 8 bases that match TRBD2. This chain's CDR3 is CASSQISGITDTQYF. The CDR3 DNA reads TGTGCCAGCAGCCAAATTAGCGGGATCACAGATACGCAGTATTTT. The whole variable domain, remainder taken from reference TRBV14 and TRBJ2-3, is EAGVTQFPSHSVIEKGQTVTLRCDPISGHDNLYWYRRVMGKEIKFLLHFVKESKQDESGMPNNRFLAERTGGTYSTLKVQPAELEDSGVYFCASSQISGITDTQYFGPGTRLTVL.